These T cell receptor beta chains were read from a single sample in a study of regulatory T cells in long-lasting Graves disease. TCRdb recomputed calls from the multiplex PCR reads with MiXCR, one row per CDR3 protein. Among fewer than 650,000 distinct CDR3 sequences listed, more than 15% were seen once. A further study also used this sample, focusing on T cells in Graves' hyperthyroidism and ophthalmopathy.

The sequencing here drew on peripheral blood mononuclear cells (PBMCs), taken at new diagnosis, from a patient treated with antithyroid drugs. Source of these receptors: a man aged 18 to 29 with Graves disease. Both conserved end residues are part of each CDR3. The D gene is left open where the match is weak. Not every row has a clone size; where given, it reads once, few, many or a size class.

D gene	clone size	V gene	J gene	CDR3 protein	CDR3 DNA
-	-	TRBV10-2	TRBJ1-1	CASSDPLLRQAVNTEAFF	TGCGCCAGCAGTGACCCCCTCTTAAGACAGGCAGTGAACACTGAAGCTTTCTTT
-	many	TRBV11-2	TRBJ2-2	CASSLTGSAGGELFF	TGTGCCAGCAGCTTAACGGGTAGCGCCGGCGGGGAGCTGTTTTTT
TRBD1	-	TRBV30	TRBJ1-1	CAWSTDRVTEAFF	TGTGCCTGGAGTACAGACAGGGTCACTGAAGCTTTCTTT
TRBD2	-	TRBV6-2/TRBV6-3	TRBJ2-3	CASTYPPPSGDPPDTQYF	TGTGCCAGCACTTATCCACCGCCTAGCGGGGACCCGCCGGATACGCAGTATTTT
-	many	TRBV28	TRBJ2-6	CASSRPFTAGTARSGANVLTF	TGTGCCAGCAGTCGACCTTTCACCGCCGGGACGGCGAGATCTGGGGCCAACGTCCTGACTTTC
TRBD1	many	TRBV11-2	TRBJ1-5	CASSPGTGSGPQHF	TGTGCCAGCAGCCCAGGGACAGGGAGCGGGCCCCAGCATTTT
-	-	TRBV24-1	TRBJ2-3	CATSDTSPDTQYF	TGTGCCACCAGTGATACTAGCCCAGATACGCAGTATTTT
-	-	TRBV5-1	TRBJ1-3	CASSPFTGSGNTIYF	TGCGCCAGCAGCCCCTTCACTGGCTCTGGAAACACCATATATTTT
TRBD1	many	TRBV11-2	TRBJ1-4	CASSSILTGANEKLFF	TGTGCCAGCAGCTCCATCTTAACAGGGGCTAATGAAAAACTGTTTTTT
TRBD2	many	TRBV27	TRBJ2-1	CASSPGLAGGSRLRLYNEQFF	TGTGCCAGCAGTCCGGGACTAGCGGGAGGGTCCCGGTTGCGCTTGTACAATGAGCAGTTCTTC